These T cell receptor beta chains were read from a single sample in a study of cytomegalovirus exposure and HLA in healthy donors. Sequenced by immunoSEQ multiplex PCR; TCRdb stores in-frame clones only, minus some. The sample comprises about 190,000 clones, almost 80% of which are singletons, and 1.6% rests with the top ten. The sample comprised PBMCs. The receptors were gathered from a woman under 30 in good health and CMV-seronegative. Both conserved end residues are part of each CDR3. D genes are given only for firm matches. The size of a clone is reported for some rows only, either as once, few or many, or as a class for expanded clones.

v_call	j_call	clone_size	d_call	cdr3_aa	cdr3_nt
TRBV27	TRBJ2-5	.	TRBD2	CASSLRSGGGPQETQYF	TGTGCCAGCAGCCTACGTAGCGGGGGGGGTCCACAAGAGACCCAGTACTTC
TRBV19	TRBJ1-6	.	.	CASSISQYNSPLHF	TGTGCCAGTAGTATCAGTCAGTATAATTCACCCCTCCACTTT
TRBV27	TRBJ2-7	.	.	CASSLSGQNEQYF	TGTGCCAGCAGTTTATCGGGACAAAACGAGCAGTACTTC
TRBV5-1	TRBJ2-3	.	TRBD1	CASSPGGTGWIDTQYF	TGCGCCAGCAGCCCGGGCGGGACAGGGTGGATAGATACGCAGTATTTT
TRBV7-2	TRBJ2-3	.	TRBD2	CASSVLASSTDTQYF	TGTGCCAGCAGCGTACTAGCGTCTAGCACAGATACGCAGTATTTT
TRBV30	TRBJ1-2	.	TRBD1	CAFHRGTNYGYTF	TGTGCCTTCCACAGGGGAACCAACTATGGCTACACCTTC
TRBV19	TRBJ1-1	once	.	CASSPRGGVRVTEAFF	TGTGCCAGTAGTCCCCGTGGGGGGGTGAGAGTCACTGAAGCTTTCTTT
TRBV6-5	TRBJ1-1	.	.	CASSPRQTPNTEAFF	TGTGCCAGCAGCCCCCGACAGACTCCGAACACTGAAGCTTTCTTT
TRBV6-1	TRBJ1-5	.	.	CASSERGNQPQHF	TGTGCCAGCAGTGAAAGGGGAAATCAGCCCCAGCATTTT
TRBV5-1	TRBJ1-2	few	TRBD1	CASSLLGTGVGYTF	TGCGCCAGCAGCTTGTTAGGGACAGGGGTCGGCTACACCTTC
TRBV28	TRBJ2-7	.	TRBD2	CASITGGVSYEQYF	TGTGCCAGCATCACCGGGGGGGTCTCCTACGAGCAGTACTTC
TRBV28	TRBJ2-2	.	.	CASSSQWSRGYTGELFF	TGTGCCAGCAGTTCCCAGTGGTCCCGCGGGTACACCGGGGAGCTGTTTTTT
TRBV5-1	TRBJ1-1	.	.	CASSSETVITEAFF	TGCGCCAGCAGCTCCGAGACAGTTATTACTGAAGCTTTCTTT
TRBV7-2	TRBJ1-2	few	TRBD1	CASSLVQGAIYGYTF	TGTGCCAGCAGCTTAGTGCAGGGGGCGATCTATGGCTACACCTTC
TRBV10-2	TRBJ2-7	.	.	CASSLGTHYYEQYF	TGCGCCAGCAGTTTGGGGACACACTACTACGAGCAGTACTTC